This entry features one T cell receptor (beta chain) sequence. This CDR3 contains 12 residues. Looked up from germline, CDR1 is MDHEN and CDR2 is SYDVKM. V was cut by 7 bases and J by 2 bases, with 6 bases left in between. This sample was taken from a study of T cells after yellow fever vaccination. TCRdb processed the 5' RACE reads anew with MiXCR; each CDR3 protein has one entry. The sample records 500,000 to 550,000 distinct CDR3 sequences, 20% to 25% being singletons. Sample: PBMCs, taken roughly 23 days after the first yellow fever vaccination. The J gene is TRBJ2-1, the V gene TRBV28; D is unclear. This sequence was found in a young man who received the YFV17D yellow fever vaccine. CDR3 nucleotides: TGTGCCAGCACGACAACCTACAATGAGCAGTTCTTC. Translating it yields CASTTTYNEQFF.